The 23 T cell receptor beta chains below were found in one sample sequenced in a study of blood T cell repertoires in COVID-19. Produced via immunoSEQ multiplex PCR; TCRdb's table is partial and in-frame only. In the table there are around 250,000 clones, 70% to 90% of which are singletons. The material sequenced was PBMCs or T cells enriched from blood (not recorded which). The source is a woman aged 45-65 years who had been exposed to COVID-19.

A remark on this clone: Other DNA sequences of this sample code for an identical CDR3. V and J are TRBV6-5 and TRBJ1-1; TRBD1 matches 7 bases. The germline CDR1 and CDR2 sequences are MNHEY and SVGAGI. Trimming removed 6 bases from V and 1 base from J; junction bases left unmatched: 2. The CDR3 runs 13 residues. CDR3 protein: CASSRTGNTEAFF. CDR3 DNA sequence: TGTGCCAGCAGCCGGACAGGGAACACTGAAGCTTTCTTT.

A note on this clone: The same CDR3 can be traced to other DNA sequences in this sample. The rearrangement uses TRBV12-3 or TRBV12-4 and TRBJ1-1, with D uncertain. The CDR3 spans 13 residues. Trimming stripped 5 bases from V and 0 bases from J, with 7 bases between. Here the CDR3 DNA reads TGTGCCAGCAGTGAAACGGTGAACACTGAAGCTTTCTTT. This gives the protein CASSETVNTEAFF.

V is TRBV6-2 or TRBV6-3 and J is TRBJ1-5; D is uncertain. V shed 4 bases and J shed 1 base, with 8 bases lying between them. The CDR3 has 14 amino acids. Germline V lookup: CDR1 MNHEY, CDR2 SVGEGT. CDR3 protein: CASSFDGSNQPQHF. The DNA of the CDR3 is TGTGCCAGCAGTTTCGACGGGAGCAATCAGCCCCAGCATTTT.

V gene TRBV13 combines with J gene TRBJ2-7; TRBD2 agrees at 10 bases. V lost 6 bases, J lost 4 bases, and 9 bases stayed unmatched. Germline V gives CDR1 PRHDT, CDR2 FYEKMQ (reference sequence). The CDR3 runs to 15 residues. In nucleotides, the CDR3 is TGTGCCAGCAGTTTGAGCGGGGGGGCGAAGTACGAGCAGTACTTC. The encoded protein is CASSLSGGAKYEQYF.

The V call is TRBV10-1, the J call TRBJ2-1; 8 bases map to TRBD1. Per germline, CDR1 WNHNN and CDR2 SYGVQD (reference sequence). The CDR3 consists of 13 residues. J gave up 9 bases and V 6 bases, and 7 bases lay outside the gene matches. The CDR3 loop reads CASSADRDPEQFF. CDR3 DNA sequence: TGCGCCAGCAGCGCGGACAGGGATCCTGAGCAGTTCTTC.

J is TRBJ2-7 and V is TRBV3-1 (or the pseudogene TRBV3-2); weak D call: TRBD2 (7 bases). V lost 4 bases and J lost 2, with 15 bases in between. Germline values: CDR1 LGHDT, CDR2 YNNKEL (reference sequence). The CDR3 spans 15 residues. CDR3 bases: TGTGCCAGCAGCCGAGGGCGGGGGCCTCCCTACGAGCAGTACTTC. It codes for CASSRGRGPPYEQYF.

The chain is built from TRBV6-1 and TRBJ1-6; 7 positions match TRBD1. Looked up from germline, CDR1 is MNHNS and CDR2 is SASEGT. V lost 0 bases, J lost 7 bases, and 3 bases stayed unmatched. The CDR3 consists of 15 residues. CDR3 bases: TGTGCCAGCAGTGAAGCGACGGGACAGAATTCACCCCTCCACTTT. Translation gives CASSEATGQNSPLHF.

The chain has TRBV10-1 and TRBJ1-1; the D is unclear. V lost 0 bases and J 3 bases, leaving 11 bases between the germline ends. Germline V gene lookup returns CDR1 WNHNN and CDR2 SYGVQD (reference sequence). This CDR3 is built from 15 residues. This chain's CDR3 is CASSESRKEDTEAFF. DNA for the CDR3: TGCGCCAGCAGTGAGTCGCGGAAGGAAGACACTGAAGCTTTCTTT.

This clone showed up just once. The CDR3 is CASRGQFNTEAFF. In DNA, the CDR3 is TGTGCCAGCAGGGGACAGTTTAACACTGAAGCTTTCTTT. The V gene is TRBV7-9, the J gene TRBJ1-1; 7 nucleotides agree with TRBD1. V gave up 6 bases and J gave up 2 bases; unmatched junction bases: 3. The germline gives CDR1 SEHNR, CDR2 FQNEAQ (reference sequence). The CDR3 runs to 13 residues.

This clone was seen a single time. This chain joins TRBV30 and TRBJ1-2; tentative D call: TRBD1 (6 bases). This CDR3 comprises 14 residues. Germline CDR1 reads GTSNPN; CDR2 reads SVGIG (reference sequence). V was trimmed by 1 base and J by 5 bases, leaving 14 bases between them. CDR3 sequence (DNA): TGTGCCTGGAGTGCAGGGGTGAGCGCGTATGGCTACACCTTC. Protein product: CAWSAGVSAYGYTF.

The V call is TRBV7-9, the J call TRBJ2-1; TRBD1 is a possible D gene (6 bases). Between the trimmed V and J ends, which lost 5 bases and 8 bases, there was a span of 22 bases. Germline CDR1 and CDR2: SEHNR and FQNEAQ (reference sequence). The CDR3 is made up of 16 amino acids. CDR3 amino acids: CASSQATGSMSDEQFF. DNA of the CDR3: TGTGCCAGCAGCCAGGCCACAGGGTCAATGTCGGATGAGCAGTTCTTC.

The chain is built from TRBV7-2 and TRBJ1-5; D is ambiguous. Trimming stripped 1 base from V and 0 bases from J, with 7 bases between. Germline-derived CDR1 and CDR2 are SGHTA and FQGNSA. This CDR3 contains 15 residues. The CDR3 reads CASSLGPYSNQPQHF. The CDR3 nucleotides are TGTGCCAGCAGCTTAGGGCCATATAGCAATCAGCCCCAGCATTTT.

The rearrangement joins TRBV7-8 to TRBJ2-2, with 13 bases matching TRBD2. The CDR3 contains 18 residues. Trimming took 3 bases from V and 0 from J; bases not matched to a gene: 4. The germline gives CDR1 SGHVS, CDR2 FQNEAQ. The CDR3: CASSFGGLAGTNTGELFF. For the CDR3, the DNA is TGTGCCAGCAGCTTTGGGGGACTAGCGGGGACGAACACCGGGGAGCTGTTTTTT.

The CDR3, as DNA: TGTGCCAGCAGCTTGTTGGGGGGGTACTCCTCCTACGAGCAGTACTTC. This codes for CASSLLGGYSSYEQYF. The gene calls are TRBV11-2 and TRBJ2-7, with TRBD2 matching 7 bases. The CDR3 sequence is 16 residues long. CDR1 is SGHAT, CDR2 FQNNGV, per germline. The trim removed 3 bases at V and 0 bases at J, leaving 8 bases unmatched.

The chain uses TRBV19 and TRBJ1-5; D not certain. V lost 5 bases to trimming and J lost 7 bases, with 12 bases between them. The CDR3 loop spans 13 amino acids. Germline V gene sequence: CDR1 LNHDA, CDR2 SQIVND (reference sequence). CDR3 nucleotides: TGTGCCAGTAGTGCGGGCGCGGGGCAGCCCCAGCATTTT. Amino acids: CASSAGAGQPQHF.

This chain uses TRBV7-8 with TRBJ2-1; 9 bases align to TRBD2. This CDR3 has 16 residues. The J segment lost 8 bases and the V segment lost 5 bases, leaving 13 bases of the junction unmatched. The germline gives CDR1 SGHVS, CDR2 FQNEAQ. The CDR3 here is CASSPSGQRGADEQFF. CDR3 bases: TGTGCCAGCAGCCCCTCCGGTCAGCGGGGGGCCGATGAGCAGTTCTTC.

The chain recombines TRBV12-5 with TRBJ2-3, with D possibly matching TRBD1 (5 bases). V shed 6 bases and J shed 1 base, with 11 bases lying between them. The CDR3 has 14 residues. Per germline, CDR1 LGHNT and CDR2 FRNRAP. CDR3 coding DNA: TGTGCTAGTGGCCTAGGGGTACGCACAGATACGCAGTATTTT. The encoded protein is CASGLGVRTDTQYF. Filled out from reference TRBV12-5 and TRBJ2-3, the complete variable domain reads DARVTQTPRHKVTEMGQEVTMRCQPILGHNTVFWYRQTMMQGLELLAYFRNRAPLDDSGMPKDRFSAEMPDATLATLKIQPSEPRDSAVYFCASGLGVRTDTQYFGPGTRLTVL.

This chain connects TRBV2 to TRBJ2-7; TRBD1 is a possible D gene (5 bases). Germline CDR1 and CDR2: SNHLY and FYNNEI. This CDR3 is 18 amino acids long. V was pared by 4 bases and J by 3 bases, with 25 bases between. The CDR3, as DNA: TGTGCCAGCAGTGGTCATTCGAACAGGACATTCCAAAACTACGAGCAGTACTTC. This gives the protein CASSGHSNRTFQNYEQYF.

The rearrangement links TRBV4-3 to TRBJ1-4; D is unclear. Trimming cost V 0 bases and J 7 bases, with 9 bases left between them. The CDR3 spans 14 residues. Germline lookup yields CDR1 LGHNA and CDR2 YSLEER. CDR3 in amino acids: CASSQEVAVEKLFF. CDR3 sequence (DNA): TGCGCCAGCAGCCAAGAGGTAGCGGTTGAAAAACTGTTTTTT.

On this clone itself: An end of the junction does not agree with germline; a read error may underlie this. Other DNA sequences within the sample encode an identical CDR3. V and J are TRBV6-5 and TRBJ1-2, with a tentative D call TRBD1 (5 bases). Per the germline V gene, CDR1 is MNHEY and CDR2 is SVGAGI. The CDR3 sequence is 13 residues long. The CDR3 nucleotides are TGCGCCAGCAGCTTTGACAGCAACTATGGCTACACCTTC. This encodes CASSFDSNYGYTF.

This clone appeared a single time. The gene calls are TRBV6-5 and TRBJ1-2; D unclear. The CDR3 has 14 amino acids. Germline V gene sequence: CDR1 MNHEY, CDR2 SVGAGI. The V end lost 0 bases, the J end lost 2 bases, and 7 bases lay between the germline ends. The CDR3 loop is CASSYSGRNYGYTF. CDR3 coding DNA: TGTGCCAGCAGTTACTCGGGCAGAAACTATGGCTACACCTTC.

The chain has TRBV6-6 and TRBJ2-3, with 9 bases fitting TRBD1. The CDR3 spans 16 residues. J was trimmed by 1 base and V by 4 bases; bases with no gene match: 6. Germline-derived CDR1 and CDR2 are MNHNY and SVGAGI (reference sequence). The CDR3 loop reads CASSWGTGPGTDTQYF. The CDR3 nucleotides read TGTGCCAGCAGTTGGGGGACAGGGCCGGGCACAGATACGCAGTATTTT.

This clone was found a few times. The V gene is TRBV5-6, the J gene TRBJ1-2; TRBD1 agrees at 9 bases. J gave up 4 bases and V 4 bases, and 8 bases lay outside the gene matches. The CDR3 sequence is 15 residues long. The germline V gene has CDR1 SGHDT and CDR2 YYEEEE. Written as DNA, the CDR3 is TGTGCCAGCAGCATGACAGGGGGTACTGGCTATGGCTACACCTTC. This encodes CASSMTGGTGYGYTF.